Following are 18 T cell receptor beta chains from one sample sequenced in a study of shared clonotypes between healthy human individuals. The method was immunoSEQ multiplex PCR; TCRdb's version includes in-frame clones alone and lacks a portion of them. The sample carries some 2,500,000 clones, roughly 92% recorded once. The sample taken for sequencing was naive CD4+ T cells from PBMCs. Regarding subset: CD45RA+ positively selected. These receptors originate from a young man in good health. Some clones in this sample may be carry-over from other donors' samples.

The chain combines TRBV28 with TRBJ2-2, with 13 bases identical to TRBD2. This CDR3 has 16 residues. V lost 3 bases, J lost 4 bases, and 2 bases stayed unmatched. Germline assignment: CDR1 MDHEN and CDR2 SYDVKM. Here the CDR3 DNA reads TGTGCCAGCAGTTTTGGACTAGCGGGAGTCACCGGGGAGCTGTTTTTT. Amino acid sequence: CASSFGLAGVTGELFF.

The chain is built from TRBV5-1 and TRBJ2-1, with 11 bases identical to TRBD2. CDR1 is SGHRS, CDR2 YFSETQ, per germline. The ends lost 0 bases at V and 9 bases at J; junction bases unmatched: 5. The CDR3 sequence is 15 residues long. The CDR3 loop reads CASSLGLAGFGEQFF. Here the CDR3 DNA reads TGCGCCAGCAGCTTGGGACTAGCGGGATTTGGTGAGCAGTTCTTC.

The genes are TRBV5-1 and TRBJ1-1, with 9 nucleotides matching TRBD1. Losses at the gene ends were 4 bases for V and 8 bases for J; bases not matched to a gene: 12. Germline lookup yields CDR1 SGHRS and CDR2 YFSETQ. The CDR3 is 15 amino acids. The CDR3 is CASSPTGQGLGEAFF. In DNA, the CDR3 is TGCGCCAGCAGCCCAACGGGACAGGGTCTTGGAGAAGCTTTCTTT.

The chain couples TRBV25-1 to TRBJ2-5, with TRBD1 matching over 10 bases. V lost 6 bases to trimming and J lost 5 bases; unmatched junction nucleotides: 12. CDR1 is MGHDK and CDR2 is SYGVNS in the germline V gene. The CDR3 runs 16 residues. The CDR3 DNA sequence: TGTGCCAGCAGGGGGGAGACAGGGGGCCCCTGGGAGACCCAGTACTTC. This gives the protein CASRGETGGPWETQYF. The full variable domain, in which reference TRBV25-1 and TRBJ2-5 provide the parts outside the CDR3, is EADIYQTPRYLVIGTGKKITLECSQTMGHDKMYWYQQDPGMELHLIHYSYGVNSTEKGDLSSESTVSRIRTEHFPLTLESARPSHTSQYLCASRGETGGPWETQYFGPGTRLLVL.

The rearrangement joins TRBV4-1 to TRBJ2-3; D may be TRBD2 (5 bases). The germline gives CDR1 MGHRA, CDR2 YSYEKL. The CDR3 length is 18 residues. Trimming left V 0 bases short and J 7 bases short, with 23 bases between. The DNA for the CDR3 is TGCGCCAGCAGCCAAGAACGTACGAGGGCGGATCTTCAATATACGCAGTATTTT. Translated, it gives CASSQERTRADLQYTQYF.

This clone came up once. In DNA, the CDR3 is TGTGCCAGCAGCTCCCGGGACAGTTCACCGTTTGGCTATGGCTACACCTTC. This codes for CASSSRDSSPFGYGYTF. The rearrangement joins TRBV13 to TRBJ1-2, with 7 positions matching TRBD1. There are 17 residues in the CDR3. Germline V gene data show CDR1 as PRHDT and CDR2 as FYEKMQ (reference sequence). Trimming cost V 4 bases and J 4 bases; bases outside gene matches: 15.

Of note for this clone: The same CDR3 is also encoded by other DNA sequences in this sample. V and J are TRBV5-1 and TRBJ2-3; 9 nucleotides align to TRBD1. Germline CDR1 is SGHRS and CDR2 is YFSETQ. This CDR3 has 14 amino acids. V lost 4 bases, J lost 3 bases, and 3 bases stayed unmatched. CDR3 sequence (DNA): TGCGCCAGCAGCACGGGACAGGGAACAGATACGCAGTATTTT. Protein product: CASSTGQGTDTQYF. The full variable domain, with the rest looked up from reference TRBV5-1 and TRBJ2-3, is KAGVTQTPRYLIKTRGQQVTLSCSPISGHRSVSWYQQTPGQGLQFLFEYFSETQRNKGNFPGRFSGRQFSNSRSEMNVSTLELGDSALYLCASSTGQGTDTQYFGPGTRLTVL.

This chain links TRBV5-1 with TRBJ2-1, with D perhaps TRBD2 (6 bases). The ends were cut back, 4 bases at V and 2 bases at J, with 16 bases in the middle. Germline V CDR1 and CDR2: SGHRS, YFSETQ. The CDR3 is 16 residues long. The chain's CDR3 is CASSASGPFPYNEQFF. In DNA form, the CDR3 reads TGCGCCAGCAGCGCCAGCGGGCCTTTTCCCTACAATGAGCAGTTCTTC.

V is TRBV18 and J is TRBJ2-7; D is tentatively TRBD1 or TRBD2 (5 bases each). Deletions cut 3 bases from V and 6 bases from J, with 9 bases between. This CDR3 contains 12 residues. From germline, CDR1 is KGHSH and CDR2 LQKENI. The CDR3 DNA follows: TGTGCCAGCTCACCGGACGGGGCCGAGCAGTACTTC. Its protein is CASSPDGAEQYF.

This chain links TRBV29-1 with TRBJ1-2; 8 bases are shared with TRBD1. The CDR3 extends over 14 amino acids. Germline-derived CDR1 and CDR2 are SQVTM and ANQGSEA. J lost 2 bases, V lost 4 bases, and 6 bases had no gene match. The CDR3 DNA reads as TGCAGCGTTGGACAGGGGCGAAGCAACTATGGCTACACCTTC. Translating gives CSVGQGRSNYGYTF.

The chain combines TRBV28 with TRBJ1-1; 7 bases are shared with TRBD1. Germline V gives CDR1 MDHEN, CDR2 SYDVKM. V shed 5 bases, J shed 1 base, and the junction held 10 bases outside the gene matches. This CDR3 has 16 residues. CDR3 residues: CASSPSTGSENTEAFF. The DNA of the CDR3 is TGTGCCAGCAGTCCTTCGACAGGGAGCGAGAACACTGAAGCTTTCTTT. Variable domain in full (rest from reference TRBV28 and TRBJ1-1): DVKVTQSSRYLVKRTGEKVFLECVQDMDHENMFWYRQDPGLGLRLIYFSYDVKMKEKGDIPEGYSVSREKKERFSLILESASTNQTSMYLCASSPSTGSENTEAFFGQGTRLTVV.

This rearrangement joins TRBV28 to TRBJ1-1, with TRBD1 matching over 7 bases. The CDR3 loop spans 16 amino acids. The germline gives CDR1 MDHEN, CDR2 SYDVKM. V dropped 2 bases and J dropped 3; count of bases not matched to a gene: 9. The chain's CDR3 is CASSLMLGGGDTEAFF. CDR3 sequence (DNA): TGTGCCAGCAGTTTAATGCTAGGGGGCGGTGACACTGAAGCTTTCTTT.

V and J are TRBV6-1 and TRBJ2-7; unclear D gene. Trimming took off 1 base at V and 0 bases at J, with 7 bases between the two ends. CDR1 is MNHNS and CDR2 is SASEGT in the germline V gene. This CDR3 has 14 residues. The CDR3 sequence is CASSEDGTSYEQYF. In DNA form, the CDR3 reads TGTGCCAGCAGTGAAGACGGCACCTCCTACGAGCAGTACTTC.

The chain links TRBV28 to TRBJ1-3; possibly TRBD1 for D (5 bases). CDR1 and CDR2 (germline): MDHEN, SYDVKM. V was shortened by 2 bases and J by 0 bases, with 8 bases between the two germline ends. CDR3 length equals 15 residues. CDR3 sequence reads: CASSLQGSSGNTIYF. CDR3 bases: TGTGCCAGCAGTTTACAGGGCAGCTCTGGAAACACCATATATTTT.

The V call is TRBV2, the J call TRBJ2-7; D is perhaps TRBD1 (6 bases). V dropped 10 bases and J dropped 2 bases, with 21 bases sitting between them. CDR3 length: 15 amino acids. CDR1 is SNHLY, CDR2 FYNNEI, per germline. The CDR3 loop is CATAPERKGAYEQYF. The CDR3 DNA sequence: TGTGCCACAGCCCCGGAACGCAAGGGGGCCTACGAGCAGTACTTC.

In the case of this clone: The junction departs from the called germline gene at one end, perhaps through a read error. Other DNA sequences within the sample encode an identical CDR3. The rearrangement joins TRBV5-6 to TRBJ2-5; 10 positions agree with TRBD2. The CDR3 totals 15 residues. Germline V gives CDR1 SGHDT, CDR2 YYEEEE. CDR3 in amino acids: CASNRPGLASQTQYF. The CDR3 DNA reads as TGTGCCAGCAACCGACCGGGACTAGCGTCGCAGACTCAGTACTTC.

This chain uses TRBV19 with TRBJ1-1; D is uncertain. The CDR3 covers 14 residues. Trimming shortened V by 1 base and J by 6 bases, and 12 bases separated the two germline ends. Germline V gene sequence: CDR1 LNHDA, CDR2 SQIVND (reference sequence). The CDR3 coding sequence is TGTGCCAGTAGTATAGTAAGCAGCGGGTCTGAAGCTTTCTTT. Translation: CASSIVSSGSEAFF.

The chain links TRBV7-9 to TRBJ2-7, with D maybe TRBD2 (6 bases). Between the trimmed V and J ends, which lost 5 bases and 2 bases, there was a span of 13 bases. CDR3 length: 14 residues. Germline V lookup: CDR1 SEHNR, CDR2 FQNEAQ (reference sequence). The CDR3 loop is CASSRAGRPYEQYF. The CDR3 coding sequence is TGTGCCAGCAGCCGAGCGGGCAGACCCTACGAGCAGTACTTC.